The 5 T cell receptor beta chains below were found in one sample sequenced in a study of regulatory T cells in long-lasting Graves disease. Construction of the TCR beta libraries employed iRepertoire HTBI primers in conjunction with Arm-PCR of CDR3 regions. TCRdb passed the multiplex PCR reads through MiXCR, listing each CDR3 protein once. The sample records 450,000 to 600,000 distinct CDR3 sequences, roughly 16% being singletons. The time point here: newly diagnosed GD, antithyroid drugs for less than 3 months. Researchers made the TCR library from RNA that was extracted from PBMCs. The same sample was also studied in work on T cells in Graves' hyperthyroidism and ophthalmopathy.

The sequenced sample was peripheral blood mononuclear cells (PBMCs), obtained at new diagnosis, from a patient treated with antithyroid drugs. The source is a man aged 40-50 years with Graves disease.

The chain couples TRBV5-1 to TRBJ2-4, with 9 bases matching TRBD1. The CDR3 consists of 14 residues. V lost 2 bases to trimming and J lost 7 bases; unmatched junction nucleotides: 4. CDR1 SGHRS and CDR2 YFSETQ come from the germline V gene. CDR3 in amino acids: CASSFGTGTNIQYF. CDR3 nucleotide sequence: TGCGCCAGCAGCTTTGGGACAGGGACGAACATTCAGTACTTC.

The chain couples TRBV6-2 or TRBV6-3 to TRBJ2-2, with 12 bases aligning to TRBD1. Trimming at V came to 4 bases and at J to 6 bases, leaving 15 bases not matched to a gene. CDR1 and CDR2 (germline): MNHEY, SVGEGT. The CDR3 sequence is 19 residues long. Here the CDR3 reads CASSSIFPGTGGDAGELFF. The CDR3 DNA is TGTGCCAGCAGTTCGATCTTCCCCGGGACAGGGGGCGACGCCGGGGAGCTGTTTTTT.

The chain is built from TRBV2 and TRBJ2-1, with 10 bases lining up with TRBD1. Germline CDR1 is SNHLY and CDR2 is FYNNEI. The CDR3 has 13 amino acids. J was trimmed by 9 bases and V by 6 bases; bases with no gene match: 5. The chain's CDR3 is CASRAGTGVEQFF. As DNA, the CDR3 is TGTGCCAGCAGAGCCGGGACAGGGGTTGAGCAGTTCTTC.

The genes are TRBV12-3 or TRBV12-4 and TRBJ2-7; D possibly corresponds to TRBD1 (6 bases). Between the trimmed V and J ends, which lost 4 bases and 7 bases, there was a span of 17 bases. The CDR3 contains 14 residues. CDR3: CASSSNPGVGEQYF. The CDR3 nucleotides read TGTGCCAGCAGTTCTAATCCAGGGGTTGGAGAGCAGTACTTC.

The rearrangement links TRBV4-1 to TRBJ2-1; no clear D. The V and J ends lost 0 bases and 8 bases respectively, with 8 bases between them. The CDR3 is 13 amino acids. Germline V gives CDR1 MGHRA, CDR2 YSYEKL. CDR3 sequence: CASSQEVLDEQFF. The DNA for the CDR3 is TGCGCCAGCAGCCAAGAAGTTTTGGATGAGCAGTTCTTC.